Listed below are T cell receptor beta chains from one sample, sequenced in a study of shared clonotypes between healthy human individuals. Assay used: immunoSEQ multiplex PCR; TCRdb lists only in-frame clones, some missing. The repertoire consists of approximately 1.5 million clones, with approximately 98% occurring once and the leading ten covering roughly 0.45%. The sequencing input was naive CD4+ T cells sorted from blood. These receptors were taken from a man aged 25-45 years in good health. The CDR3 runs from the conserved cysteine through the conserved F or W. D genes are given only for firm matches. A row's size may be missing; if present it is once, few, many or a size class.

NA	TRBV2	TRBJ2-7	once	CASSDRAGVEQYF	TGTGCCAGCAGTGATAGGGCAGGGGTGGAGCAGTACTTC
NA	TRBV7-8	TRBJ1-2	NA	CASSSPPGVYGYTF	TGTGCCAGCAGCAGTCCCCCAGGAGTCTATGGCTACACCTTC
NA	TRBV19	TRBJ2-3	NA	CASSISNTQYF	TGTGCCAGTAGTATATCGAATACGCAGTATTTT
TRBD2	TRBV7-6	TRBJ2-5	NA	CASSLLGRSTSGSIKTQYF	TGTGCCAGCAGCCTCCTGGGCCGATCGACTAGCGGGAGTATCAAGACCCAGTACTTC
NA	TRBV5-4	TRBJ2-3	NA	CASSLAGYTDTQYF	TGTGCCAGCAGCCTTGCTGGGTACACAGATACGCAGTATTTT
TRBD1	TRBV19	TRBJ2-7	NA	CASRNTGEKAYEQYF	TGTGCCAGTAGGAATACAGGGGAGAAGGCCTACGAGCAGTACTTC
NA	TRBV6-4	TRBJ2-5	NA	CASSEVAGQQETQYF	TGTGCCAGCAGTGAGGTAGCGGGACAGCAAGAGACCCAGTACTTC
TRBD1	TRBV2	TRBJ1-5	once	CASRGTDRVNQPQHF	TGTGCCAGCAGGGGGACGGACAGGGTGAATCAGCCCCAGCATTTT
TRBD1	TRBV7-9	TRBJ2-7	NA	CASSSGQGAYEQYF	TGTGCCAGCAGCTCGGGACAGGGGGCGTACGAGCAGTACTTC
TRBD2	TRBV11-2	TRBJ2-1	NA	CASSRGLAGYNEQFF	TGTGCCAGCAGCCGGGGACTAGCGGGGTACAATGAGCAGTTCTTC
NA	TRBV5-4	TRBJ2-2	NA	CASSLVGDTGLFF	TGTGCCAGCAGCTTGGTCGGCGACACGGGGCTGTTTTTT
TRBD1	TRBV6-1	TRBJ1-3	once	CASSVTGGSGNTIYF	TGTGCCAGCAGTGTGACAGGGGGGTCTGGAAACACCATATATTTT
TRBD1	TRBV7-2	TRBJ2-3	NA	CASSPGQGADTQYF	TGTGCCAGCAGCCCCGGACAGGGGGCAGATACGCAGTATTTT
NA	TRBV6-6	TRBJ2-1	NA	CASSPGPYNEQFF	TGTGCCAGCAGCCCGGGACCGTACAATGAGCAGTTCTTC
NA	TRBV2	TRBJ2-2	NA	CASSEVSQNTGELFF	TGTGCCAGCAGTGAAGTAAGCCAGAACACCGGGGAGCTGTTTTTT
NA	TRBV18	TRBJ2-2	NA	CASSTTANTGELFF	TGTGCCAGCTCAACTACAGCGAACACCGGGGAGCTGTTTTTT
NA	TRBV9	TRBJ1-1	NA	CASSPRGGVTEAFF	TGTGCCAGCAGCCCCCGAGGGGGGGTCACTGAAGCTTTCTTT
TRBD2	TRBV7-6	TRBJ2-3	NA	CASSALAGGSTQYF	TGTGCCAGCAGCGCGTTAGCGGGAGGAAGTACGCAGTATTTT
NA	TRBV11-2	TRBJ2-7	NA	CASSLVQVYEQYF	TGTGCCAGCAGCCTTGTTCAGGTCTACGAGCAGTACTTC
NA	TRBV10-1	TRBJ1-1	NA	CASSLQGGTEAFF	TGCGCCAGCAGCCTACAGGGAGGCACTGAAGCTTTCTTT
NA	TRBV5-6	TRBJ1-2	NA	CASSLVRNYGYTF	TGTGCCAGCAGCTTGGTTAGGAACTATGGCTACACCTTC
NA	TRBV9	TRBJ2-7	NA	CASSVADSSYEQYF	TGTGCCAGCAGCGTAGCAGACAGCTCCTACGAGCAGTACTTC
NA	TRBV5-1	TRBJ2-1	NA	CASSSGLANEQFF	TGCGCCAGCAGCTCCGGCCTGGCTAATGAGCAGTTCTTC
NA	TRBV15	TRBJ1-5	NA	CATSRDRDQPQHF	TGTGCCACCAGCAGAGATCGAGATCAGCCCCAGCATTTT
NA	TRBV9	TRBJ1-5	NA	CASSVEGGLQPQHF	TGTGCCAGCAGCGTAGAAGGGGGGCTTCAGCCCCAGCATTTT
TRBD1	TRBV5-1	TRBJ2-7	once	CASSPPGQGTYEQYF	TGCGCCAGCAGCCCCCCCGGACAGGGGACCTACGAGCAGTACTTC
NA	TRBV27	TRBJ2-2	few	CASSFNTGELFF	TGTGCCAGCAGTTTCAACACCGGGGAGCTGTTTTTT
NA	TRBV28	TRBJ2-7	NA	CASSLVGSYEQYF	TGTGCCAGCAGTTTAGTTGGTTCCTACGAGCAGTACTTC
TRBD1	TRBV6-5	TRBJ2-7	NA	CASRDRGDYEQYF	TGTGCCAGCAGAGACAGGGGGGACTACGAGCAGTACTTC
TRBD1	TRBV19	TRBJ1-3	NA	CASSRGTSGNTIYF	TGTGCCAGTAGCAGGGGGACGTCTGGAAACACCATATATTTT
NA	TRBV11-3	TRBJ1-2	NA	CASNSRELSFGGYTF	TGTGCCAGCAACTCAAGGGAATTATCGTTTGGGGGCTACACCTTC
TRBD1	TRBV5-1	TRBJ2-2	NA	CASSLRQGWTGELFF	TGCGCCAGCAGCTTACGACAGGGATGGACCGGGGAGCTGTTTTTT
NA	TRBV9	TRBJ2-5	NA	CASSVESGTGQETQYF	TGTGCCAGCAGCGTAGAGTCTGGGACGGGGCAAGAGACCCAGTACTTC
NA	TRBV5-1	TRBJ2-2	NA	CASLTGVSGTGELFF	TGCGCCAGCTTAACGGGAGTTAGCGGCACCGGGGAGCTGTTTTTT
NA	TRBV9	TRBJ2-7	NA	CASSVGSDSYEQYF	TGTGCCAGCAGCGTAGGTTCAGACTCCTACGAGCAGTACTTC
NA	TRBV30	TRBJ1-6	NA	CAWSRGDDSPLHF	TGTGCCTGGAGTCGGGGGGATGATTCACCCCTCCACTTT